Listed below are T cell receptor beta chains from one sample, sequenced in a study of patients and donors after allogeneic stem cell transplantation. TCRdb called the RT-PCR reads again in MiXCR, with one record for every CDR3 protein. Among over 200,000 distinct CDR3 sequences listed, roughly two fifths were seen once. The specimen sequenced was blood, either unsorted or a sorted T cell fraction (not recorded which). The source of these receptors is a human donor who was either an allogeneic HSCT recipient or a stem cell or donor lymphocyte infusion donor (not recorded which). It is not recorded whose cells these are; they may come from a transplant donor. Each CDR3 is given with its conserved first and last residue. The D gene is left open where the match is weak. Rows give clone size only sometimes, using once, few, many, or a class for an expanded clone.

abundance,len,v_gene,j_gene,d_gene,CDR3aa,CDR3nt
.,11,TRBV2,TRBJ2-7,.,CASSERWEQYF,TGTGCCAGCAGTGAAAGATGGGAGCAGTACTTC
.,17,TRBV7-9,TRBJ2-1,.,CASSFVNFRGTHNEQFF,TGTGCCAGCAGCTTCGTGAATTTTCGGGGGACGCACAATGAGCAGTTCTTC
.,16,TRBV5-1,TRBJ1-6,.,CASSLRLRTDNSPLHF,TGCGCCAGCAGCTTGAGGTTGCGGACGGACAATTCACCCCTCCACTTT
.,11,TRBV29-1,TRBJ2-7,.,CSVAASYEQYF,TGCAGCGTTGCCGCCTCCTACGAGCAGTACTTC
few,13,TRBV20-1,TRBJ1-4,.,CSAMTDQVEKLFF,TGCAGTGCTATGACGGATCAGGTTGAAAAACTGTTTTTT
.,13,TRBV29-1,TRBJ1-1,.,CSVEYRWATEAFF,TGCAGCGTTGAATATCGGTGGGCCACTGAAGCTTTCTTT
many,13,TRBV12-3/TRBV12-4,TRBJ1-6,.,CASSFDLNSPLHF,TGTGCCAGCAGTTTCGACCTAAATTCACCCCTCCACTTT
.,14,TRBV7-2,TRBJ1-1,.,CASSLLTGGTEAFF,TGTGCCAGCAGCTTGTTGACAGGCGGGACTGAAGCTTTCTTT
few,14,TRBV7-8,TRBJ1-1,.,CASSLKGQNTEAFF,TGTGCCAGCAGCCTAAAAGGCCAGAACACTGAAGCTTTCTTT
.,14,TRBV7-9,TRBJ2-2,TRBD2,CASSLLAGTGELFF,TGTGCCAGCAGCTTACTAGCGGGTACCGGGGAGCTGTTTTTT
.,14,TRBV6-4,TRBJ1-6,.,CASSEAKWGSPLHF,TGTGCCAGCAGTGAGGCAAAGTGGGGGTCACCCCTCCACTTT
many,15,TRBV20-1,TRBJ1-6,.,CSARTTSSYNSPLHF,TGCAGTGCTAGAACTACTAGCTCCTATAATTCACCCCTCCACTTT
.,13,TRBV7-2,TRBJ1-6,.,CARETGPNSPLHF,TGTGCCAGAGAAACCGGTCCCAATTCACCCCTCCACTTT
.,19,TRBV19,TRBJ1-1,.,CASSIRQGGSGLMNTEAFF,TGTGCCAGTAGTATAAGGCAGGGTGGAAGTGGGCTTATGAACACTGAAGCTTTCTTT
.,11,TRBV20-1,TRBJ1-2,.,CSARDGGGYTF,TGCAGTGCTAGAGATGGGGGAGGCTACACCTTC
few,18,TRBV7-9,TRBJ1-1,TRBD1,CASSSRSTGLGANTEAFF,TGTGCCAGCAGCAGCAGATCGACAGGGTTGGGAGCGAACACTGAAGCTTTCTTT
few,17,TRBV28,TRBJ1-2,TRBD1,CASTLSGTGFWAYGYTF,TGTGCCAGCACCCTATCCGGGACAGGGTTCTGGGCGTATGGCTACACCTTC
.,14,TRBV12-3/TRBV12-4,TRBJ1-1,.,CASSTPSGGTEAFF,TGTGCCAGCAGTACTCCCTCGGGGGGCACTGAAGCTTTCTTT
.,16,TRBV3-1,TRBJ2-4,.,CASSLTGQLAKNIQYF,TGTGCCAGCAGCCTTACAGGGCAATTAGCCAAAAACATTCAGTACTTC
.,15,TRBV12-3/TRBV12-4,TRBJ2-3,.,CASTSPGPSTDTQYF,TGTGCCAGCACCTCCCCGGGACCCAGCACAGATACGCAGTATTTT
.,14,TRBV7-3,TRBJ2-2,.,CASSLGAGTGELFF,TGTGCCAGCAGCTTAGGGGCAGGGACCGGGGAGCTGTTTTTT
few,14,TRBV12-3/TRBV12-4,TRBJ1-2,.,CASSLNQLYYGYTF,TGTGCCAGCAGTTTGAACCAGCTATACTATGGCTACACCTTC
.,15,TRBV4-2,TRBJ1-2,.,CASSQESRSHYGYTF,TGTGCCAGCAGCCAAGAAAGTAGAAGCCATTATGGCTACACCTTC
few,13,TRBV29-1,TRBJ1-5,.,CSVGGGPNQPQHF,TGCAGCGTTGGGGGGGGACCCAATCAGCCCCAGCATTTT
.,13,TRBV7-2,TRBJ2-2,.,CASSSREAGELFF,TGTGCCAGCAGCTCCAGGGAGGCCGGGGAGCTGTTTTTT
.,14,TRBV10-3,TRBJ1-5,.,CAIRDSNSNQPQHF,TGTGCCATCAGGGACTCGAATAGCAATCAGCCCCAGCATTTT
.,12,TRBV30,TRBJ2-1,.,CAWSLTYNEQFF,TGTGCCTGGAGCCTGACCTACAATGAGCAGTTCTTC
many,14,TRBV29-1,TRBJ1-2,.,CSVEDGGGRGSYTF,TGCAGCGTTGAAGATGGAGGAGGGAGGGGAAGCTACACCTTC
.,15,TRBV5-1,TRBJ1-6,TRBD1,CASSSYRTGDAPLHF,TGCGCCAGCAGCTCGTACCGGACAGGGGACGCACCCCTCCACTTT
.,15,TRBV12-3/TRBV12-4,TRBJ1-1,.,CASSFPSGKNTEALF,TGTGCCAGCAGTTTCCCCTCGGGGAAGAACACTGAAGCTCTCTTT
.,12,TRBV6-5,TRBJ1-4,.,CACGTRREKLFF,TGTGCCTGCGGGACGAGACGTGAAAAACTGTTTTTT
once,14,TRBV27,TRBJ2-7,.,CASSPLPTVGEQYF,TGTGCCAGCAGTCCACTCCCGACAGTCGGGGAGCAGTACTTC
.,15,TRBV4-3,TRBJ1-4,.,CASSQEDRYNEKLFF,TGCGCCAGCAGCCAAGAAGACAGGTATAATGAAAAACTGTTTTTT
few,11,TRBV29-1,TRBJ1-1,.,CSVDMGTEAFF,TGCAGCGTTGACATGGGCACTGAAGCTTTCTTT
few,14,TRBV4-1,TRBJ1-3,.,CASSVQMTGNTIYF,TGCGCCAGCAGCGTTCAGATGACTGGAAACACCATATATTTT
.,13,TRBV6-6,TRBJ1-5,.,CASSYRGNQPQHF,TGTGCCAGCAGTTACAGGGGCAATCAGCCCCAGCATTTT
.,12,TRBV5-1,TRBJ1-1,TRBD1,CASSLDREGAFF,TGCGCCAGCAGCTTAGACAGGGAAGGAGCTTTCTTT
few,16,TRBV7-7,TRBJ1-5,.,CASSPRGTYSNQPQHF,TGTGCCAGCAGCCCACGGGGGACGTATAGCAATCAGCCCCAGCATTTT